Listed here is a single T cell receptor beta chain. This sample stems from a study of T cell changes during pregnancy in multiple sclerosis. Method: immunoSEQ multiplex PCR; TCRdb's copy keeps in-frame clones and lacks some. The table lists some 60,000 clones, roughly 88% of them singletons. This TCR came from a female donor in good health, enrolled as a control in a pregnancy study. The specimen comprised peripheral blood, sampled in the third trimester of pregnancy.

The CDR3 sequence: CASSPSTGRNEQFF. The CDR3 DNA reads TGTGCCAGCTCACCATCGACAGGGAGGAATGAGCAGTTCTTC. The chain combines TRBV18 with TRBJ2-1; D might be TRBD1 (7 bases). Germline V CDR1 and CDR2: KGHSH, LQKENI. The V end lost 2 bases, the J end lost 7 bases, and 12 bases lay between the germline ends. The CDR3 sequence is 14 residues long. The variable domain in full, with the rest retrieved from reference TRBV18 and TRBJ2-1, is NAGVMQNPRHLVRRRGQEARLRCSPMKGHSHVYWYRQLPEEGLKFMVYLQKENIIDESGMPKERFSAEFPKEGPSILRIQQVVRGDSAAYFCASSPSTGRNEQFFGPGTRLTVL.